This TCR beta chain was documented in a study of cytomegalovirus exposure and HLA in healthy donors. The CDR3 extends over 14 amino acids. V was clipped by 4 bases and J by 2 bases, with 12 bases between them. CDR1 and CDR2 from the germline V gene are SGHRS and YFSETQ. Primers for the PCR totalled 60 Vbeta and 13 Jbeta. The repertoire was sequenced with immunoSEQ multiplex PCR; TCRdb's copy has only in-frame clones and lacks some. The repertoire has about 160,000 clones, approximately 82% of them found once; the top ten carry roughly 6.7%. Sequencing used PBMCs. The V and J genes are TRBV5-1 and TRBJ2-5; maybe TRBD1 (6 bases). The clonotype originates from a man aged 45-60 years in good health and CMV-seropositive. The CDR3 bases are TGCGCCAGCAGCCCGGGACATTCGCAAGAGACCCAGTACTTC. Its translation: CASSPGHSQETQYF.